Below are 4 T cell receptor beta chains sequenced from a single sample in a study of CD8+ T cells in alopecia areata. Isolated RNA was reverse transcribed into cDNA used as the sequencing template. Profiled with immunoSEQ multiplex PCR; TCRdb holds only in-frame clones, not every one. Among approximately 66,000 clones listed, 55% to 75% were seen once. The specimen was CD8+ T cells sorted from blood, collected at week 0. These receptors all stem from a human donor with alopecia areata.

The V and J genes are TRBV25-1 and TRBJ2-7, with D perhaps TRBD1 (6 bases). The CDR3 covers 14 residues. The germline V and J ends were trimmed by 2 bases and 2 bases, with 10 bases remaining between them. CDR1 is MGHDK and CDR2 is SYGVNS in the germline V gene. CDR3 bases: TGTGCCAGCAGTGAAGAGGCAGGGGCCTACGAGCAGTACTTC. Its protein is CASSEEAGAYEQYF.

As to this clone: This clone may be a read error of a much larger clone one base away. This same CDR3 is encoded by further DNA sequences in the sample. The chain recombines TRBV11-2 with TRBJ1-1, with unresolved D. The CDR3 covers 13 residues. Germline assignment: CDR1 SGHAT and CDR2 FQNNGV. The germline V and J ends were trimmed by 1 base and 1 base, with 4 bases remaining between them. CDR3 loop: CASSLGGNTEAFF. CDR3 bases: TGTGCCAGCAGCTTAGGTGGGAACACTGAAGCTTTCTTT.

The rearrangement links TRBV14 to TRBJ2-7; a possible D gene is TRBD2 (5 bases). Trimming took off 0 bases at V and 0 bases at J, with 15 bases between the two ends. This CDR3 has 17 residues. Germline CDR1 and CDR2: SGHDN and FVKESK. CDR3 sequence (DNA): TGTGCCAGCAGCCAAGAAAGCGGCTCCGTCAGCTCCTACGAGCAGTACTTC. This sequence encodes CASSQESGSVSSYEQYF.

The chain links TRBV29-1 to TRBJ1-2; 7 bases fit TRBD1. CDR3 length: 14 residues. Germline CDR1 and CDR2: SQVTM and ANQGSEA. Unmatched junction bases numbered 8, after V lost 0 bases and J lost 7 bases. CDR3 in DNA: TGCAGCGTTGAAGATTGGGCAGGGGGAGGTGGCTACACCTTC. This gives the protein CSVEDWAGGGGYTF.